This TCR beta chain emerged from a study of cytomegalovirus exposure and HLA in healthy donors. The study, taken as a whole, reports: It was confirmed in vitro that three of the CMV-associated chains were specific for CMV antigens.

Points on this clone: As yet, its antigen is unknown.

The CDR3 is made up of 13 amino acids. CDR1 SGHVS and CDR2 FQNEAQ come from the germline V gene. V was shortened by 5 bases and J by 6 bases, with 13 bases between the two germline ends. Sequencing was performed with immunoSEQ multiplex PCR; in TCRdb, only in-frame clones are kept and a portion is missing. The sample records 200,000 or so clones, roughly 84% being singletons. The V call is TRBV7-8, the J call TRBJ2-5; TRBD2 is a possible D gene (6 bases). Sample: PBMCs. This TCR was recovered from a woman aged 25 to 45 in good health and CMV-seropositive. This CDR3 is CASSLGDLQTQYF. The CDR3 DNA reads as TGTGCCAGCAGCCTGGGGGACTTGCAGACCCAGTACTTC.